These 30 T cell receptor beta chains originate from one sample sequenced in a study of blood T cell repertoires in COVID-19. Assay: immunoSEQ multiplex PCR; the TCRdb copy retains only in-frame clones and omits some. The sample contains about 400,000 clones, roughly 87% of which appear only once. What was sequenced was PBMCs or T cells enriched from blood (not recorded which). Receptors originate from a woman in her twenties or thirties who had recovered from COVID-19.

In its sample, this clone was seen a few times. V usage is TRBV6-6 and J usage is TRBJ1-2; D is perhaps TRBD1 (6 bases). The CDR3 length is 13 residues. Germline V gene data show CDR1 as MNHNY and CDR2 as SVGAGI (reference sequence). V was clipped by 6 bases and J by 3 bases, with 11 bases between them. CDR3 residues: CASRGGGDYGYTF. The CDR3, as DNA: TGTGCCAGCAGGGGAGGGGGGGACTATGGCTACACCTTC.

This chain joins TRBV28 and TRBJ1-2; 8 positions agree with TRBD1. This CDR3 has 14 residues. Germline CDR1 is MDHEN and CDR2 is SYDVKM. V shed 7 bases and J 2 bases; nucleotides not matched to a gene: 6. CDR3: CASTPGQENYGYTF. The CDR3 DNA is TGTGCCAGCACCCCGGGACAGGAAAACTATGGCTACACCTTC.

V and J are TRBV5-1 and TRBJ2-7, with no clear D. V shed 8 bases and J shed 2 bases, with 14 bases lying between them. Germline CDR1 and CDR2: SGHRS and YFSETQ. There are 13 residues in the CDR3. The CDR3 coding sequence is TGCGCCAGTTTCGCGACAAACACCTACGAGCAGTACTTC. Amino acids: CASFATNTYEQYF.

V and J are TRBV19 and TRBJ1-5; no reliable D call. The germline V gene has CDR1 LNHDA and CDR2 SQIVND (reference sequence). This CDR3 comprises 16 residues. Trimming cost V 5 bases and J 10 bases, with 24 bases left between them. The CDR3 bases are TGTGCCAGTAGTCCCGGCGTACGGGAACTTGGCAGACCCCAGCATTTT. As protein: CASSPGVRELGRPQHF.

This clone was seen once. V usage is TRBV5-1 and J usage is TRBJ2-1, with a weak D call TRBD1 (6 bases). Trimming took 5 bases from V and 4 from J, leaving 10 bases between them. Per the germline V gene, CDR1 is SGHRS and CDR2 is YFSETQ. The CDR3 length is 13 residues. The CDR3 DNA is TGCGCCAGCAGTGTGGGGGCATACAATGAGCAGTTCTTC. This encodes CASSVGAYNEQFF.

The CDR3 spells CASSPRQGAAYYGYTF. The CDR3 region has the DNA TGTGCCAGCAGTCCCCGACAGGGAGCAGCGTACTATGGCTACACCTTC. V usage is TRBV27 and J usage is TRBJ1-2, with 7 nucleotides matching TRBD1. V trimming: 5 bases; J trimming: 3 bases; junction bases outside the gene matches: 12. The CDR3 sequence is 16 residues long. CDR1 and CDR2 (germline): MNHEY, SMNVEV (reference sequence).

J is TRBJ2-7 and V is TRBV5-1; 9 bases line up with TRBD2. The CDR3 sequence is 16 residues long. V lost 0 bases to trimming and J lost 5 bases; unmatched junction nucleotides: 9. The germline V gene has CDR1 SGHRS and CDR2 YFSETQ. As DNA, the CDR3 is TGCGCCAGCAGCTTGGTCCCGGCGGGAGGGATCAACGAGCAGTACTTC. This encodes CASSLVPAGGINEQYF.

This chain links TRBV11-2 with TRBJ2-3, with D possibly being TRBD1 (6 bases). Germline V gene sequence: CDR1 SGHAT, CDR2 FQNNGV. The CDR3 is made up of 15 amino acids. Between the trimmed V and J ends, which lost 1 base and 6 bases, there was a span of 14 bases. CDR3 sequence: CASSLGSYRVDTQYF. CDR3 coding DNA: TGTGCCAGCAGCTTAGGCTCCTACAGGGTGGATACGCAGTATTTT.

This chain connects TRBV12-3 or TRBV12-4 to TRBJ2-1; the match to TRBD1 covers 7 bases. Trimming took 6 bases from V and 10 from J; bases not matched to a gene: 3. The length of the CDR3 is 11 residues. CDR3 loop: CASRSDREQFF. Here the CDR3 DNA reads TGTGCCAGCAGATCGGACAGGGAGCAGTTCTTC.

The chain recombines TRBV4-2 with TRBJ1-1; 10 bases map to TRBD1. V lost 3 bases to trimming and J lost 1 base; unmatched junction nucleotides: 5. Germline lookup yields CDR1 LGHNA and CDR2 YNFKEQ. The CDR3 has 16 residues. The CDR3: CASSQSGQGPNTEAFF. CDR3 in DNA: TGTGCCAGCAGCCAGTCGGGACAGGGGCCGAACACTGAAGCTTTCTTT.

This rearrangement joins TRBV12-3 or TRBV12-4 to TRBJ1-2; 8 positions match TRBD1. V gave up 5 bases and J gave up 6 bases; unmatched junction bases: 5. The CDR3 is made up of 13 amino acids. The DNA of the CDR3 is TGTGCCAGCAGTACTGGACAGGGTAATGGCTACACCTTC. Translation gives CASSTGQGNGYTF.

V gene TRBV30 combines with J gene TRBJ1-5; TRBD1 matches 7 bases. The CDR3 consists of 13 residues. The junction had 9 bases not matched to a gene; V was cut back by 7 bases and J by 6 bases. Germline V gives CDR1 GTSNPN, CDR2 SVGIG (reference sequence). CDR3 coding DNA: TGTGCCTTCGCCGGGACAGATGGTCAGCCCCAGCATTTT. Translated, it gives CAFAGTDGQPQHF.

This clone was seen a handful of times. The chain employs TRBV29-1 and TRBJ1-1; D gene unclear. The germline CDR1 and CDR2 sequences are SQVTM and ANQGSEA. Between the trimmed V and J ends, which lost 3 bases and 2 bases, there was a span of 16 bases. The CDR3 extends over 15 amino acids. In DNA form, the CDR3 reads TGCAGCGTTGATCGGAGGGTCGGTCGAAACACTGAAGCTTTCTTT. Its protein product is CSVDRRVGRNTEAFF.

The CDR3 DNA reads TGTGCCAGCAGTTACGACGGCAGCGGGGGGACGTACGAGCAGTACTTC. It translates to CASSYDGSGGTYEQYF. This chain connects TRBV6-5 to TRBJ2-7, with 9 bases aligning to TRBD2. The CDR3 is made up of 16 amino acids. CDR1 is MNHEY, CDR2 SVGAGI, per germline. J lost 4 bases, V lost 2 bases, and 9 bases had no gene match.

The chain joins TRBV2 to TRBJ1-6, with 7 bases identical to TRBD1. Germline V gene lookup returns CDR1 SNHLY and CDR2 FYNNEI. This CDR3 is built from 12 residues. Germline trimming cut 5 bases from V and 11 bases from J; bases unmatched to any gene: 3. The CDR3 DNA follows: TGTGCCAGCAGTCCACAGGGGACACCCCTCCACTTT. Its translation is CASSPQGTPLHF.

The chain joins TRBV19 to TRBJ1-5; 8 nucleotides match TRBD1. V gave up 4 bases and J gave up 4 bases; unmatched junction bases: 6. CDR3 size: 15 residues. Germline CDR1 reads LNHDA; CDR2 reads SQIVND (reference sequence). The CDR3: CASSRGQVGNQPQHF. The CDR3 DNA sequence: TGTGCCAGTAGTAGGGGACAGGTAGGAAATCAGCCCCAGCATTTT.

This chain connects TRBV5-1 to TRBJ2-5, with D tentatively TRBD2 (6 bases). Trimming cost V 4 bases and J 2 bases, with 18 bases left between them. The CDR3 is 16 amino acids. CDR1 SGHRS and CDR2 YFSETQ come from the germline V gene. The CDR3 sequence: CASSVNRDSLQETQYF. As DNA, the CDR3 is TGCGCCAGCAGCGTTAACCGGGACTCTCTTCAAGAGACCCAGTACTTC.

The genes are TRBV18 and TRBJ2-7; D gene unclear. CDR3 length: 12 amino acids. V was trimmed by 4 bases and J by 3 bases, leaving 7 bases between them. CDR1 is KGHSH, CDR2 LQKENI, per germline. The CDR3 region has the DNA TGTGCCAGCTCACTACAAGACTACGAGCAGTACTTC. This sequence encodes CASSLQDYEQYF.

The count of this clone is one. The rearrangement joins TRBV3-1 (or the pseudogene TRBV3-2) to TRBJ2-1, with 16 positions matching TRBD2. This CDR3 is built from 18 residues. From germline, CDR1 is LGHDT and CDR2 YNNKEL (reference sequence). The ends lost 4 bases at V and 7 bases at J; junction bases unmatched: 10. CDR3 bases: TGTGCCAGCAGCCGATTAGCCGGGACTAGCGGGAGGGGTAATGAGCAGTTCTTC. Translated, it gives CASSRLAGTSGRGNEQFF.

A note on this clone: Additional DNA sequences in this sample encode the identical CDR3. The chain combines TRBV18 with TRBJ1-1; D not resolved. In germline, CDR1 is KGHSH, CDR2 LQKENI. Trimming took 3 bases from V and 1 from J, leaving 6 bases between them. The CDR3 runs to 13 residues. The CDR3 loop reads CASSPGANTEAFF. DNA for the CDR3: TGTGCCAGCTCACCGGGAGCGAACACTGAAGCTTTCTTT.

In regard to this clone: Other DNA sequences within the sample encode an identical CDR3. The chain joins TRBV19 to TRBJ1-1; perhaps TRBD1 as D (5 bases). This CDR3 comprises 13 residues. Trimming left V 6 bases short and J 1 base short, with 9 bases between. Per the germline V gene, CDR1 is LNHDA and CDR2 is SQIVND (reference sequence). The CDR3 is CASSPRGNTEAFF. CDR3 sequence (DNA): TGTGCCAGTAGCCCAAGGGGGAACACTGAAGCTTTCTTT.

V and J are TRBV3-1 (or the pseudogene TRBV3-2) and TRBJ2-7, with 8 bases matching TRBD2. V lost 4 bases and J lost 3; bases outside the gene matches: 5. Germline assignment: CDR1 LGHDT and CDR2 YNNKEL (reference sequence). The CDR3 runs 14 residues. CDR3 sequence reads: CASSPQRESYEQYF. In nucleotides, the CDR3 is TGTGCCAGCAGCCCACAGCGGGAGAGCTACGAGCAGTACTTC.

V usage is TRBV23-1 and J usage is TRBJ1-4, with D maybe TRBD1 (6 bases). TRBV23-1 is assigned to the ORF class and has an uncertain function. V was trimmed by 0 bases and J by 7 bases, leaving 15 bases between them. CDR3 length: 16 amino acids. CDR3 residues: CASSQSGHREGEKLFF. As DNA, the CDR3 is TGCGCCAGCAGTCAATCGGGTCACAGGGAGGGTGAAAAACTGTTTTTT.

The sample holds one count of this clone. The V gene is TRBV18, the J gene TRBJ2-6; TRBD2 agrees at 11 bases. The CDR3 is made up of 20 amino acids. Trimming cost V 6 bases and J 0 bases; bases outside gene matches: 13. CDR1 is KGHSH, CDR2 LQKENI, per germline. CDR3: CASSSLTTSGVPSGANVLTF. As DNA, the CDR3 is TGTGCCAGCTCCTCGCTCACGACTAGCGGGGTCCCCTCTGGGGCCAACGTCCTGACTTTC. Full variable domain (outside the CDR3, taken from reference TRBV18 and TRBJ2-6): NAGVMQNPRHLVRRRGQEARLRCSPMKGHSHVYWYRQLPEEGLKFMVYLQKENIIDESGMPKERFSAEFPKEGPSILRIQQVVRGDSAAYFCASSSLTTSGVPSGANVLTFGAGSRLTVL.

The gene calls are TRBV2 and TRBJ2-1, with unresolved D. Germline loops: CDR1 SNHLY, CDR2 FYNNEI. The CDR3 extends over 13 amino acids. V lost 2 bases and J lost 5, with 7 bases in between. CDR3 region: CASSENSDNEQFF. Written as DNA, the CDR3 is TGTGCCAGCAGTGAAAATTCGGACAATGAGCAGTTCTTC.

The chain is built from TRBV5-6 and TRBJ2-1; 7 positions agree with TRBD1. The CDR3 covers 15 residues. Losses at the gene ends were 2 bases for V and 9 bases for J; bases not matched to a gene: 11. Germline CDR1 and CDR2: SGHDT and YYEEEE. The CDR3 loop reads CASSFGTDYNGEQFF. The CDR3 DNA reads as TGTGCCAGCAGCTTCGGGACAGACTATAACGGTGAGCAGTTCTTC.

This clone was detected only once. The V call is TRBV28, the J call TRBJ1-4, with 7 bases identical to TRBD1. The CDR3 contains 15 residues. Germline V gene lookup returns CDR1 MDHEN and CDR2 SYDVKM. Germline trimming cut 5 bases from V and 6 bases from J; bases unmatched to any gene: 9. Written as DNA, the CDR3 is TGTGCCAGCAGTGCTGCAGGGGGACCGGATGAAAAACTGTTTTTT. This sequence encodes CASSAAGGPDEKLFF.

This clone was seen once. The chain's CDR3 is CASSLGQLNQPQHF. As DNA, the CDR3 is TGTGCCAGCAGTTTAGGGCAGCTTAATCAGCCCCAGCATTTT. This chain uses TRBV28 with TRBJ1-5; unclear D gene. The CDR3 is 14 residues long. The V end lost 2 bases, the J end lost 4 bases, and 9 bases lay between the germline ends. The germline V gene encodes CDR1 MDHEN and CDR2 SYDVKM.

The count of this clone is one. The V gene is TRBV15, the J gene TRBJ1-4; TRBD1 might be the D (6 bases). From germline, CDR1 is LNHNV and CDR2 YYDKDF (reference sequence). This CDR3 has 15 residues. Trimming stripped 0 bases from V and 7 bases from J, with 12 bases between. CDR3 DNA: TGTGCCACCAGCAGAGATAGACAGGTGCTTGAAAAACTGTTTTTT. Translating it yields CATSRDRQVLEKLFF. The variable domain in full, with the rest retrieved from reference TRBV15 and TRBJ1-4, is DAMVIQNPRYQVTQFGKPVTLSCSQTLNHNVMYWYQQKSSQAPKLLFHYYDKDFNNEADTPDNFQSRRPNTSFCFLDIRSPGLGDTAMYLCATSRDRQVLEKLFFGSGTQLSVL.

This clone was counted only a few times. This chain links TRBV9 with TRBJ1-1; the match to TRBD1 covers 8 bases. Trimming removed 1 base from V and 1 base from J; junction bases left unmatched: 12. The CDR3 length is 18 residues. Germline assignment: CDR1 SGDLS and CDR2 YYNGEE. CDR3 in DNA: TGTGCCAGCAGCGTAAGTTATAGGTTAGGGACAGGGAACACTGAAGCTTTCTTT. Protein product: CASSVSYRLGTGNTEAFF.